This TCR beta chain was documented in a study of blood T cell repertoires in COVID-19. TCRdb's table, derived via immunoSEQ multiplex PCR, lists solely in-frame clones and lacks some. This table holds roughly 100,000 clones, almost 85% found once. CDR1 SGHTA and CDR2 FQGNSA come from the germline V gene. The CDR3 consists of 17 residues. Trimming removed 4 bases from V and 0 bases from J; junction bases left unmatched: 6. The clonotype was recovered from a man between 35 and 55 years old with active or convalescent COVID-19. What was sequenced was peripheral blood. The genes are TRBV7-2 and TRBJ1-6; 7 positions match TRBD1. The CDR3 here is CASSSTDRLSYNSPLHF. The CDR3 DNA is TGTGCCAGCAGCTCCACGGACAGGCTCTCCTATAATTCACCCCTCCACTTT.